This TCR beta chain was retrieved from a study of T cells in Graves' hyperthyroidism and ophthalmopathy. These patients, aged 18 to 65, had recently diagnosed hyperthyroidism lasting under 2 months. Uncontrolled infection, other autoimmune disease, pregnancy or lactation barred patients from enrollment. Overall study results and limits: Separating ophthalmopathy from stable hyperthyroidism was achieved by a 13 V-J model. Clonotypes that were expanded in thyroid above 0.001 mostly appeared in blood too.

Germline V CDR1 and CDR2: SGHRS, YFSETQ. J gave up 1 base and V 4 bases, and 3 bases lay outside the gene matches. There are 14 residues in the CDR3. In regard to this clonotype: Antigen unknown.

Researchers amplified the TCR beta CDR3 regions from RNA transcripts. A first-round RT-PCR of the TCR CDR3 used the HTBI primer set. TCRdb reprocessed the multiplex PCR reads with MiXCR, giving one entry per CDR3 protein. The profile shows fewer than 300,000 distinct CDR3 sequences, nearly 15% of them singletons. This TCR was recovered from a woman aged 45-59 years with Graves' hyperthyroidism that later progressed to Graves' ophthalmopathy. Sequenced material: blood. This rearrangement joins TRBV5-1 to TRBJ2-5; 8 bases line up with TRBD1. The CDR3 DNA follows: TGCGCCAGCAGCCCCAGGGGGCCCCAAGAGACCCAGTACTTC. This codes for CASSPRGPQETQYF.